These 6 T cell receptor beta chains came from one sample sequenced in a study of cytomegalovirus exposure and HLA in healthy donors. The PCR employed 60 Vbeta primers together with 13 Jbeta primers. Clones were read by immunoSEQ multiplex PCR, and TCRdb kept only the in-frame ones, dropping some. The data show about 94,000 clones, 81% seen once. The specimen sequenced was PBMCs. The receptors derive from a human donor in good health.

The J gene is TRBJ1-1, the V gene TRBV5-6; D is perhaps TRBD1 (6 bases). The CDR3 length is 15 residues. Trimming shortened V by 0 bases and J by 0 bases, and 9 bases separated the two germline ends. The germline CDR1 and CDR2 sequences are SGHDT and YYEEEE. CDR3 protein: CASSLGQAMNTEAFF. The DNA for the CDR3 is TGTGCCAGCAGCTTGGGACAGGCTATGAACACTGAAGCTTTCTTT.

V is TRBV6-5 and J is TRBJ2-2; weak D call: TRBD1 (6 bases). Germline V lookup: CDR1 MNHEY, CDR2 SVGAGI. The length of the CDR3 is 14 residues. The V gene lost 7 bases and the J gene lost 3 bases, with 12 bases spanning the gap. This CDR3 reads CASIPWGHTGELFF. CDR3 nucleotides: TGTGCCAGCATCCCGTGGGGGCACACCGGGGAGCTGTTTTTT.

The chain combines TRBV7-3 with TRBJ2-3; tentatively, D is TRBD2 (5 bases). V dropped 0 bases and J dropped 6 bases, with 13 bases sitting between them. The CDR3 runs to 15 residues. Germline CDR1 reads SGHTA; CDR2 reads FQGTGA. CDR3 sequence (DNA): TGTGCCAGCAGCTTAACTAGTGGGAGATTGGATACGCAGTATTTT. It specifies CASSLTSGRLDTQYF.

This clone has a handful of counts. This chain connects TRBV5-1 to TRBJ1-1; weak D call: TRBD1 (5 bases). The germline V gene encodes CDR1 SGHRS and CDR2 YFSETQ. The CDR3 covers 13 residues. The V and J ends lost 2 bases and 5 bases respectively, with 10 bases between them. CDR3 region: CASSLGRGTEAFF. In DNA, the CDR3 is TGCGCCAGCAGCTTAGGGAGGGGTACTGAAGCTTTCTTT. Full variable domain (missing parts from reference TRBV5-1 and TRBJ1-1): KAGVTQTPRYLIKTRGQQVTLSCSPISGHRSVSWYQQTPGQGLQFLFEYFSETQRNKGNFPGRFSGRQFSNSRSEMNVSTLELGDSALYLCASSLGRGTEAFFGQGTRLTVV.

This chain joins TRBV10-3 and TRBJ1-1; weak D call: TRBD1 (6 bases). This CDR3 spans 14 amino acids. The germline V gene has CDR1 ENHRY and CDR2 SYGVKD. Trimming cost V 6 bases and J 1 base, with 12 bases left between them. This CDR3 reads CAIRPSTGNTEAFF. CDR3 nucleotides: TGTGCCATCAGACCCTCGACAGGGAACACTGAAGCTTTCTTT.

The chain is built from TRBV9 and TRBJ2-5; TRBD1 agrees at 9 bases. The end of the DNA aligns better with TRBJ2-7, so the J call may be wrong. The CDR3 has 15 amino acids. Germline V lookup: CDR1 SGDLS, CDR2 YYNGEE. The CDR3 region is CASSVGTGGPYEQYF. In nucleotides, the CDR3 is TGTGCCAGCAGCGTAGGAACAGGGGGCCCTTACGAGCAGTACTTC.